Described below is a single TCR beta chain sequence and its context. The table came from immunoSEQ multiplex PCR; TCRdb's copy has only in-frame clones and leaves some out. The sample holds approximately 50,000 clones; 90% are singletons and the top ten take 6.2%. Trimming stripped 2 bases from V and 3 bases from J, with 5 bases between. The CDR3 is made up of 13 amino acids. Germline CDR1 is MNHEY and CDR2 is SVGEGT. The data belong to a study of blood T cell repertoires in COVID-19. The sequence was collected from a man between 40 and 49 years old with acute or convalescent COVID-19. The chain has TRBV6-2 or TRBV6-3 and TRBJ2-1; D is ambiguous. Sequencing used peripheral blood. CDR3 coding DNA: TGTGCCAGCAGTTACGGAGTCTACAATGAGCAGTTCTTC. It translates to CASSYGVYNEQFF.